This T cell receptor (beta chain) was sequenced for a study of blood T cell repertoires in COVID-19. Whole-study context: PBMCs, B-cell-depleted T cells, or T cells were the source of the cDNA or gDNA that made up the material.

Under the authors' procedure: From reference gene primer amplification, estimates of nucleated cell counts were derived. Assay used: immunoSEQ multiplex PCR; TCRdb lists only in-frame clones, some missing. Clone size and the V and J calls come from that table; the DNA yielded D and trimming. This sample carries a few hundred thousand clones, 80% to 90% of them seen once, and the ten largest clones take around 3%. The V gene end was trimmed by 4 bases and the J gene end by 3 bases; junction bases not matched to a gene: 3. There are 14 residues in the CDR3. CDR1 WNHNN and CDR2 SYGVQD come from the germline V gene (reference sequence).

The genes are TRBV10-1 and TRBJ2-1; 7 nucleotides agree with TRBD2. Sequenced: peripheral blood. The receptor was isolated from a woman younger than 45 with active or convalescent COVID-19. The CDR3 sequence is CASSAGGDYNEQFF. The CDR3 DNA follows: TGCGCCAGCAGTGCGGGGGGAGACTACAATGAGCAGTTCTTC.